These 27 T cell receptor beta chains were all obtained from the same sample, sequenced in a study of Ad26.COV2.S vaccination and SARS-CoV-2 variants. The method was immunoSEQ multiplex PCR; TCRdb's version includes in-frame clones alone and lacks a portion of them. The sample has 150,000 to 200,000 clones; around 88% are singletons. This sample comprised peripheral blood, obtained after recovery from COVID-19. The receptors shown here come from a human donor who had recovered from COVID-19.

At least ten counts were recorded for this clone. V gene TRBV30 combines with J gene TRBJ1-4, with D unresolved. The CDR3 totals 14 residues. Trimming shortened V by 3 bases and J by 8 bases, and 16 bases separated the two germline ends. Germline CDR1 and CDR2: GTSNPN and SVGIG (reference sequence). The CDR3 loop reads CAWSRGIVGEKLFF. CDR3 coding DNA: TGTGCCTGGAGCCGAGGTATAGTCGGGGAAAAACTGTTTTTT.

The chain links TRBV2 to TRBJ2-5; D possibly corresponds to TRBD1 (6 bases). The CDR3 totals 14 residues. Germline values: CDR1 SNHLY, CDR2 FYNNEI. The V gene lost 6 bases and the J gene lost 4 bases, with 15 bases spanning the gap. The CDR3 sequence: CASSLDRNPETQYF. Written as DNA, the CDR3 is TGTGCCAGCAGCCTAGACAGGAACCCAGAGACCCAGTACTTC.

The V call is TRBV25-1, the J call TRBJ1-1; D is perhaps TRBD1 (5 bases). V was clipped by 5 bases and J by 4 bases, with 17 bases between them. This CDR3 is 15 amino acids long. From germline, CDR1 is MGHDK and CDR2 SYGVNS. CDR3 nucleotide sequence: TGTGCCAGCAGTCGCGGGCCAGGGTTTGGCACTGAAGCTTTCTTT. Translating it yields CASSRGPGFGTEAFF. Together with reference TRBV25-1 and TRBJ1-1, the CDR3 gives the full variable domain: EADIYQTPRYLVIGTGKKITLECSQTMGHDKMYWYQQDPGMELHLIHYSYGVNSTEKGDLSSESTVSRIRTEHFPLTLESARPSHTSQYLCASSRGPGFGTEAFFGQGTRLTVV.

CDR3 DNA sequence: TGTGCCAGCGATGATAAGAACACTGAAGCTTTCTTT. Translated: CASDDKNTEAFF. The V gene is TRBV28, the J gene TRBJ1-1; D unresolved. The CDR3 runs 12 residues. V lost 8 bases and J 1 base, leaving 8 bases between the germline ends. Per germline, CDR1 MDHEN and CDR2 SYDVKM.

V and J are TRBV19 and TRBJ1-5; D may be TRBD1 (5 bases). The CDR3 sequence is 14 residues long. Germline V gene lookup returns CDR1 LNHDA and CDR2 SQIVND (reference sequence). V lost 7 bases and J 7 bases, leaving 17 bases between the germline ends. The CDR3: CASTPRGGYQPQHF. The CDR3 coding sequence is TGTGCCAGTACCCCGCGGGGGGGGTACCAGCCCCAGCATTTT.

The genes are TRBV7-3 and TRBJ2-1; 8 nucleotides align to TRBD2. Germline CDR1 is SGHTA and CDR2 is FQGTGA. J gave up 8 bases and V 2 bases, and 8 bases lay outside the gene matches. This CDR3 region has 15 residues. The CDR3 DNA sequence: TGTGCCAGCAGCTTATTGGCGGGGGGTAACTATGAGCAGTTCTTC. Translation: CASSLLAGGNYEQFF.

The V gene is TRBV14, the J gene TRBJ2-3; 7 bases line up with TRBD2. With 4 bases clipped from V and 3 bases from J, the junction kept 7 bases outside the gene matches. The germline V gene has CDR1 SGHDN and CDR2 FVKESK. The CDR3 is made up of 15 amino acids. CDR3 loop: CASSPKGLLTDTQYF. CDR3 nucleotide sequence: TGTGCCAGCAGCCCGAAGGGACTACTGACAGATACGCAGTATTTT.

In its sample, this clone was seen once. The chain combines TRBV2 with TRBJ1-5; TRBD1 is a possible D gene (5 bases). The CDR3 spans 18 residues. Germline CDR1 is SNHLY and CDR2 is FYNNEI. V lost 7 bases, J lost 4 bases, and 26 bases lay in between. The CDR3 loop reads CASTPKLGEVLGNQPQHF. For the CDR3, the DNA is TGTGCCAGCACCCCGAAGCTGGGGGAGGTGTTGGGTAATCAGCCCCAGCATTTT.

The V gene is TRBV4-1, the J gene TRBJ2-2, with D hard to call. Germline V gene lookup returns CDR1 MGHRA and CDR2 YSYEKL. Trimming cost V 1 base and J 5 bases, with 5 bases left between them. The CDR3 spans 13 residues. CDR3 amino acids: CASSQVDTGELFF. CDR3 in DNA: TGCGCCAGCAGCCAAGTTGATACCGGGGAGCTGTTTTTT.

The chain combines TRBV19 with TRBJ2-1, with a possible D match to TRBD1 (8 bases). This CDR3 region has 16 residues. The V gene lost 5 bases and the J gene lost 3 bases, with 17 bases spanning the gap. From germline, CDR1 is LNHDA and CDR2 SQIVND (reference sequence). CDR3 residues: CASSSTGGLIYNEQFF. CDR3 coding DNA: TGTGCCAGTAGTTCCACAGGGGGACTAATCTACAATGAGCAGTTCTTC. Based on the CDR3 plus reference TRBV19 and TRBJ2-1, the full variable domain is DGGITQSPKYLFRKEGQNVTLSCEQNLNHDAMYWYRQDPGQGLRLIYYSQIVNDFQKGDIAEGYSVSREKKESFPLTVTSAQKNPTAFYLCASSSTGGLIYNEQFFGPGTRLTVL.

In its sample, this clone was seen a few times. V gene TRBV5-4 combines with J gene TRBJ2-7; the match to TRBD2 covers 10 bases. Trimming took 2 bases from V and 4 from J; bases not matched to a gene: 6. The CDR3 length is 15 residues. Germline assignment: CDR1 SGHNT and CDR2 YYREEE (reference sequence). The CDR3 sequence: CASSFGLADQYEQYF. CDR3 coding DNA: TGTGCCAGCAGCTTCGGACTAGCGGATCAATACGAGCAGTACTTC.

The count of this clone is one. J is TRBJ1-1 and V is TRBV18; possible D gene TRBD1, 5 bases. The CDR3 has 16 amino acids. The germline V gene encodes CDR1 KGHSH and CDR2 LQKENI. V dropped 4 bases and J dropped 3 bases, with 18 bases sitting between them. CDR3 in DNA: TGTGCCAGCTCACAGTGGGACGATCTCGCGGACACTGAAGCTTTCTTT. Translating it yields CASSQWDDLADTEAFF.

A single count supports this clone. CDR3 region: CASSTRTGKVTGELFF. The CDR3 coding sequence is TGTGCCAGCAGCACAAGGACAGGGAAGGTCACCGGGGAGCTGTTTTTT. The chain couples TRBV9 to TRBJ2-2, with 8 positions matching TRBD1. Trimming at V came to 4 bases and at J to 4 bases, leaving 9 bases not matched to a gene. The CDR3 runs to 16 residues. Germline loops: CDR1 SGDLS, CDR2 YYNGEE.

This chain joins TRBV13 and TRBJ1-1, with D perhaps matching TRBD1 (6 bases). This CDR3 spans 13 amino acids. Trimming removed 5 bases at V and 4 bases at J, with 11 bases between. CDR1 and CDR2 (germline): PRHDT, FYEKMQ (reference sequence). CDR3 amino acids: CASSPYRVTEAFF. The CDR3 nucleotides read TGTGCCAGCAGCCCTTACAGGGTCACTGAAGCTTTCTTT. Full variable domain (outside the CDR3, taken from reference TRBV13 and TRBJ1-1): AAGVIQSPRHLIKEKRETATLKCYPIPRHDTVYWYQQGPGQDPQFLISFYEKMQSDKGSIPDRFSAQQFSDYHSELNMSSLELGDSALYFCASSPYRVTEAFFGQGTRLTVV.

This clone was counted once. The CDR3 spells CASSEPGQVLEEQYF. DNA for the CDR3: TGTGCCAGCAGCGAACCGGGACAGGTGTTGGAAGAGCAGTACTTC. The chain carries TRBV6-6 and TRBJ2-7, with 8 bases that match TRBD1. J gave up 7 bases and V 6 bases, and 14 bases lay outside the gene matches. This CDR3 spans 15 amino acids. From germline, CDR1 is MNHNY and CDR2 SVGAGI (reference sequence).

This chain links TRBV9 with TRBJ2-1; 10 nucleotides line up with TRBD2. Germline values: CDR1 SGDLS, CDR2 YYNGEE. CDR3 length equals 15 residues. V shed 7 bases and J 4 bases; nucleotides not matched to a gene: 8. CDR3 region: CASGGIAGGYNEQFF. CDR3 bases: TGTGCCAGCGGCGGGATAGCGGGGGGTTACAATGAGCAGTTCTTC.

The rearrangement joins TRBV7-3 to TRBJ2-2; TRBD2 matches at 14 bases. The trim removed 3 bases at V and 2 bases at J, leaving 5 bases unmatched. The CDR3 has 18 residues. Per the germline V gene, CDR1 is SGHTA and CDR2 is FQGTGA. The CDR3 DNA sequence: TGTGCCAGCAGCTTGAGGACTAGCGGGGGGCCAAACACCGGGGAGCTGTTTTTT. Translating gives CASSLRTSGGPNTGELFF.

This clone appeared once. This chain links TRBV5-1 with TRBJ1-5, with TRBD1 matching over 11 bases. The CDR3 has 16 residues. Germline CDR1 is SGHRS and CDR2 is YFSETQ. J lost 2 bases, V lost 3 bases, and 4 bases had no gene match. CDR3 in DNA: TGCGCCAGCAGCTCAGGGACAGGGGGAGGCAATCAGCCCCAGCATTTT. It is translated as CASSSGTGGGNQPQHF.

The chain uses TRBV28 and TRBJ1-2; possible D gene TRBD1, 6 bases. The CDR3 totals 12 residues. The V end lost 4 bases, the J end lost 8 bases, and 11 bases lay between the germline ends. Germline CDR1 and CDR2: MDHEN and SYDVKM. The CDR3 nucleotides are TGTGCCAGCAGTTACAGGGTGTCGGGCTACACCTTC. Translating it yields CASSYRVSGYTF.

This chain joins TRBV28 and TRBJ2-7, with D unclear. Germline V CDR1 and CDR2: MDHEN, SYDVKM. V lost 7 bases and J 2 bases, leaving 15 bases between the germline ends. The CDR3 covers 14 residues. DNA for the CDR3: TGTGCCAGCAAAACGGCCTTACCCACCTACGAGCAGTACTTC. Translated: CASKTALPTYEQYF.

Only one count was recorded for this clone. This CDR3 reads CASSPDRDGEAFF. The CDR3 coding sequence is TGTGCCAGCTCACCGGACAGGGACGGAGAAGCTTTCTTT. J is TRBJ1-1 and V is TRBV18, with 8 bases matching TRBD1. Unmatched junction bases numbered 5, after V lost 3 bases and J lost 8 bases. This CDR3 has 13 amino acids. CDR1 and CDR2 from the germline V gene are KGHSH and LQKENI.

V gene TRBV15 combines with J gene TRBJ2-7; 7 bases are a match to TRBD1. The CDR3 is 14 amino acids. CDR1 and CDR2 from the germline V gene are LNHNV and YYDKDF (reference sequence). V shed 3 bases and J 2 bases; nucleotides not matched to a gene: 4. The DNA for the CDR3 is TGTGCCACCAGCAGGGAGACAGGGCCCTACGAGCAGTACTTC. Amino acids: CATSRETGPYEQYF.

The chain carries TRBV5-6 and TRBJ1-2; D gene ambiguous. Germline V gives CDR1 SGHDT, CDR2 YYEEEE. The CDR3 is 14 residues long. V gave up 0 bases and J gave up 0 bases, with 6 bases separating them. CDR3 nucleotides: TGTGCCAGCAGCTTGGGTCTTTCTAACTATGGCTACACCTTC. Its protein is CASSLGLSNYGYTF.

The rearrangement uses TRBV4-1 and TRBJ2-1, with D tentatively TRBD2 (6 bases). Trimming took off 2 bases at V and 10 bases at J, with 18 bases between the two ends. The CDR3 contains 15 residues. The V gene's germline CDR1 is MGHRA and CDR2 YSYEKL. In DNA form, the CDR3 reads TGCGCCAGCAGCCAACAAGGGGCTAGCGTCAAGGAGCAGTTCTTC. Amino acid sequence: CASSQQGASVKEQFF.

The J gene is TRBJ2-5, the V gene TRBV5-1; 10 bases align to TRBD2. The CDR3 is made up of 16 amino acids. V shed 1 base, J shed 4 bases, and the junction held 7 bases outside the gene matches. The germline V gene encodes CDR1 SGHRS and CDR2 YFSETQ. The CDR3 loop reads CASSLWQRGGLETQYF. In DNA form, the CDR3 reads TGCGCCAGCAGCTTGTGGCAGCGGGGGGGCTTAGAGACCCAGTACTTC. Full variable domain (missing parts from reference TRBV5-1 and TRBJ2-5): KAGVTQTPRYLIKTRGQQVTLSCSPISGHRSVSWYQQTPGQGLQFLFEYFSETQRNKGNFPGRFSGRQFSNSRSEMNVSTLELGDSALYLCASSLWQRGGLETQYFGPGTRLLVL.

The chain uses TRBV9 and TRBJ2-7, with 12 bases lining up with TRBD2. Germline V CDR1 and CDR2: SGDLS, YYNGEE. V lost 3 bases and J lost 4; bases outside the gene matches: 11. CDR3 size: 17 residues. The DNA for the CDR3 is TGTGCCAGCAGCGGAGGGGAGGGACTAGCGGGCATATACGAGCAGTACTTC. Translation: CASSGGEGLAGIYEQYF.

The rearrangement links TRBV30 to TRBJ2-5, with D possibly matching TRBD2 (6 bases). The germline gives CDR1 GTSNPN, CDR2 SVGIG (reference sequence). The germline V and J ends were trimmed by 2 bases and 4 bases, with 11 bases remaining between them. This CDR3 spans 13 amino acids. The chain's CDR3 is CAWSWGVPETQYF. In DNA form, the CDR3 reads TGTGCCTGGAGTTGGGGGGTGCCAGAGACCCAGTACTTC.